Below, 28 T cell receptor beta chains from the same sample are listed, as sequenced in a study of early T cells in non-severe SARS-CoV-2 infection. TCRdb passed the 5' RACE reads through MiXCR, listing each CDR3 protein once. The table lists about 60,000 distinct CDR3 sequences, roughly 13% of them singletons. Sequenced: whole blood. The receptors derive from an adult who was a healthcare worker with PCR-confirmed SARS-CoV-2 infection or an uninfected control (not recorded which).

This clonotype was detected a few times. The rearrangement joins TRBV18 to TRBJ2-6; D possibly corresponds to TRBD2 (5 bases). Germline CDR1 and CDR2: KGHSH and LQKENI. The V and J ends lost 3 bases and 0 bases respectively, with 9 bases between them. The CDR3 totals 16 residues. The CDR3 DNA reads as TGTGCCAGCTCACCTCGGGGAAACTCTGGGGCCAACGTCCTGACTTTC. This gives the protein CASSPRGNSGANVLTF.

This clonotype was counted between two and nine times. The chain is built from TRBV28 and TRBJ1-2; 11 bases are a match to TRBD1. With V trimmed by 7 bases and J by 5 bases, 6 bases remained unmatched. The CDR3 covers 14 residues. Germline V CDR1 and CDR2: MDHEN, SYDVKM. CDR3 residues: CASKPGQGVYGYTF. CDR3 nucleotide sequence: TGTGCCAGCAAACCGGGACAGGGGGTTTATGGCTACACCTTC.

Points on this clonotype: Being one base from a much bigger clone, this may be a read error. V gene TRBV7-3 combines with J gene TRBJ1-1; 10 bases fit TRBD1. The CDR3 spans 14 residues. Germline V CDR1 and CDR2: SGHTA, FQGTGA. CDR3 sequence: CASSPGTGVSETFF. The CDR3 DNA reads TGTGCCAGCAGCCCCGGGACAGGGGTGTCTGAAACTTTCTTT.

This chain connects TRBV25-1 to TRBJ2-3; D may correspond to TRBD1 or TRBD2 (5 bases each). CDR1 MGHDK and CDR2 SYGVNS come from the germline V gene. The V and J ends lost 4 bases and 5 bases respectively, with 13 bases between them. The CDR3 is made up of 14 amino acids. The DNA of the CDR3 is TGTGCCAGCAGTGCAGCCGTGGGGGTAGATACGCAGTATTTT. This gives the protein CASSAAVGVDTQYF.

The chain joins TRBV10-3 to TRBJ2-2; 8 bases are shared with TRBD2. The germline gives CDR1 ENHRY, CDR2 SYGVKD. Losses at the gene ends were 7 bases for V and 4 bases for J; bases not matched to a gene: 8. This CDR3 has 15 residues. CDR3 DNA sequence: TGTGCCATCAACGAGCGGGGGCCGGGCACCGGGGAGCTGTTTTTT. Protein sequence: CAINERGPGTGELFF.

The chain employs TRBV10-3 and TRBJ2-7, with 8 positions matching TRBD1. The CDR3 is made up of 14 amino acids. After removal of 10 bases from V and 4 bases from J, the junction contained 12 bases not matched to a gene. Germline V gene sequence: CDR1 ENHRY, CDR2 SYGVKD. The CDR3 is CATKDRGQVYEQYF. Here the CDR3 DNA reads TGTGCCACTAAAGACAGGGGTCAAGTGTACGAGCAGTACTTC.

This clonotype appeared many times. This chain uses TRBV5-5 with TRBJ2-3; the D call may be TRBD1 or TRBD2 (6 bases each). Germline V lookup: CDR1 SGHKS, CDR2 YYEKEE (reference sequence). The CDR3 is 15 amino acids. V was cut by 4 bases and J by 2 bases, with 14 bases left in between. The CDR3 loop is CASSGGGIYTDTQYF. CDR3 nucleotide sequence: TGTGCCAGCAGCGGGGGCGGGATTTACACAGATACGCAGTATTTT. The entire variable domain, with the rest obtained from reference TRBV5-5 and TRBJ2-3, is as follows: DAGVTQSPTHLIKTRGQQVTLRCSPISGHKSVSWYQQVLGQGPQFIFQYYEKEERGRGNFPDRFSARQFPNYSSELNVNALLLGDSALYLCASSGGGIYTDTQYFGPGTRLTVL.

This clonotype showed up many times. This chain uses TRBV7-2 with TRBJ2-1; the match to TRBD1 covers 12 bases. The CDR3 length is 16 residues. CDR1 SGHTA and CDR2 FQGNSA come from the germline V gene. V trimming: 1 base; J trimming: 9 bases; junction bases outside the gene matches: 7. As DNA, the CDR3 is TGTGCCAGCAGCTTAGTCCCGGGACAGGGGGCAAGTGAGCAGTTCTTC. Translating it yields CASSLVPGQGASEQFF.

This chain connects TRBV29-1 to TRBJ2-7; the D call may be TRBD1 or TRBD2 (5 bases each). Germline values: CDR1 SQVTM, CDR2 ANQGSEA. V lost 4 bases and J 2 bases, leaving 9 bases between the germline ends. This CDR3 has 12 amino acids. DNA for the CDR3: TGCAGCGTTGGGCAGGGAGCCTACGAGCAGTACTTC. Residues: CSVGQGAYEQYF.

The rearrangement uses TRBV28 and TRBJ2-1; 11 positions agree with TRBD1. Germline assignment: CDR1 MDHEN and CDR2 SYDVKM. Losses at the gene ends were 4 bases for V and 7 bases for J; bases not matched to a gene: 6. The CDR3 is 15 residues long. CDR3: CASSSSGQGDNEQFF. The CDR3 DNA reads TGTGCCAGCAGTTCATCGGGACAGGGGGATAATGAGCAGTTCTTC.

This clonotype was found a few times. This chain uses TRBV5-4 with TRBJ2-3, with TRBD2 matching over 12 bases. With V trimmed by 4 bases and J by 6 bases, 6 bases remained unmatched. The CDR3 has 15 residues. Per the germline V gene, CDR1 is SGHNT and CDR2 is YYREEE (reference sequence). Written as DNA, the CDR3 is TGTGCCAGCAGCCAAGGGACTAGCGGGCTTGATACGCAGTATTTT. Translated: CASSQGTSGLDTQYF.

In its sample, this clonotype was seen many times. At one of its ends the junction is not consistent with the germline gene, which may arise from a read error. The CDR3 loop is CASSLYVGEEQYF. In DNA, the CDR3 is TGTGCTAGCAGCTTATATGTGGGTGAGGAGCAGTACTTC. This chain links TRBV7-7 with TRBJ2-7; D not resolved. The CDR3 contains 13 residues. Germline lookup yields CDR1 SSHAT and CDR2 FNYEAQ (reference sequence).

This clonotype was recorded at least ten times. CDR3 bases: TGTGCCAGCAGCGTGGGGACTTATCAGCCCCAGCATTTT. Amino acids: CASSVGTYQPQHF. The chain is built from TRBV9 and TRBJ1-5, with D maybe TRBD1 (5 bases). This CDR3 has 13 residues. The V end lost 2 bases, the J end lost 5 bases, and 8 bases lay between the germline ends. The germline V gene encodes CDR1 SGDLS and CDR2 YYNGEE.

The chain employs TRBV3-1 and TRBJ2-5; 7 bases fit TRBD1. There are 16 residues in the CDR3. V shed 4 bases, J shed 1 base, and the junction held 9 bases outside the gene matches. Germline CDR1 reads LGHDT; CDR2 reads YNNKEL (reference sequence). Written as DNA, the CDR3 is TGTGCCAGCAGCCTCGACAGGGTTGGGGGCCAAGAGACCCAGTACTTC. It is translated as CASSLDRVGGQETQYF.

J is TRBJ2-7 and V is TRBV10-2; D gene unclear. The CDR3 extends over 13 amino acids. Trimming removed 0 bases at V and 7 bases at J, with 10 bases between. The germline CDR1 and CDR2 sequences are WSHSY and SAAADI. The CDR3 coding sequence is TGCGCCAGCAGTGAGTCGCGAGGTACTGAGCAGTACTTC. Translating it yields CASSESRGTEQYF.

In its sample, this clonotype was seen many times. The J gene is TRBJ2-7, the V gene TRBV12-3 or TRBV12-4; weak D call: TRBD1 (5 bases). V lost 6 bases and J lost 0, with 12 bases in between. This CDR3 has 14 amino acids. As DNA, the CDR3 is TGTGCCAGCAGCCAACAGGTGCTCTCCTACGAGCAGTACTTC. This codes for CASSQQVLSYEQYF.

At least ten counts were recorded for this clonotype. This chain links TRBV6-4 with TRBJ2-1, with D tentatively TRBD1 (6 bases). CDR3 length equals 15 residues. CDR1 is MRHNA, CDR2 SNTAGT, per germline. V was cut by 3 bases and J by 9 bases, with 18 bases left in between. The CDR3 protein is CASSEQGNGHAEQFF. DNA for the CDR3: TGTGCCAGCAGTGAACAGGGAAATGGTCATGCTGAGCAGTTCTTC.

This clonotype was seen ten or more times. This sequence joins TRBV27 and TRBJ2-5, with TRBD1 as a possible D gene (6 bases). The V end lost 6 bases, the J end lost 11 bases, and 25 bases lay between the germline ends. CDR3 size: 15 residues. Germline values: CDR1 MNHEY, CDR2 SMNVEV (reference sequence). CDR3 coding DNA: TGTGCCAGCAGACCTGCCGGGACACCCGCCTCGTTTCAGTACTTC. Protein product: CASRPAGTPASFQYF.

The table lists this clonotype with a few counts. The chain uses TRBV6-5 and TRBJ2-5; possible D gene TRBD1, 6 bases. Trimming shortened V by 2 bases and J by 4 bases, and 14 bases separated the two germline ends. There are 15 residues in the CDR3. Germline V gene lookup returns CDR1 MNHEY and CDR2 SVGAGI. CDR3 loop: CASSYGSTQGETQYF. The CDR3 region has the DNA TGTGCCAGCAGTTACGGGTCGACACAGGGAGAGACCCAGTACTTC.

The CDR3 bases are TGCGCCAGCAGCTCTGGCGGGATGGGGAACACTGAAGCTTTCTTT. Protein product: CASSSGGMGNTEAFF. V gene TRBV5-1 combines with J gene TRBJ1-1, with D hard to call. The ends were cut back, 3 bases at V and 1 base at J, with 13 bases in the middle. The CDR3 spans 15 residues. Germline V lookup: CDR1 SGHRS, CDR2 YFSETQ.

This clonotype has a handful of counts. The rearrangement links TRBV29-1 to TRBJ2-2, with D tentatively TRBD2 (5 bases). Trimming pared 3 bases from V and 6 bases from J, leaving 14 bases between. The CDR3 extends over 14 amino acids. The V gene's germline CDR1 is SQVTM and CDR2 ANQGSEA. The CDR3 DNA sequence: TGCAGCGTTGATCGGTTGGGAGCCGCCGGGGAGCTGTTTTTT. Its protein product is CSVDRLGAAGELFF.

The V gene is TRBV7-8, the J gene TRBJ2-3; D gene uncertain. Trimming took 5 bases from V and 1 from J, leaving 10 bases between them. Per the germline V gene, CDR1 is SGHVS and CDR2 is FQNEAQ. The CDR3 covers 14 residues. Here the CDR3 reads CASSVDARTDTQYF. Here the CDR3 DNA reads TGTGCCAGCAGCGTCGACGCACGCACAGATACGCAGTATTTT.

V gene TRBV7-2 combines with J gene TRBJ1-3, with D possibly being TRBD1 (6 bases). Trimming left V 2 bases short and J 4 bases short, with 9 bases between. Germline CDR1 reads SGHTA; CDR2 reads FQGNSA. The CDR3 has 14 residues. The CDR3 region has the DNA TGTGCCAGCAGCTTACAGGGGTCGGGAAACACCATATATTTT. It specifies CASSLQGSGNTIYF.

This clonotype was observed a handful of times. This chain joins TRBV20-1 and TRBJ2-3, with D perhaps matching TRBD1 (5 bases). CDR1 and CDR2 from the germline V gene are DFQATT and SNEGSKA (reference sequence). V lost 1 base to trimming and J lost 0 bases, with 8 bases between them. The CDR3 spans 14 residues. The DNA of the CDR3 is TGCAGTGCTAGAGCAGGGTGGAGCACAGATACGCAGTATTTT. Translating gives CSARAGWSTDTQYF.

The chain employs TRBV6-5 and TRBJ2-2; 7 bases are shared with TRBD2. Germline CDR1 reads MNHEY; CDR2 reads SVGAGI. After removal of 5 bases from V and 4 bases from J, the junction contained 7 bases not matched to a gene. The CDR3 is made up of 15 amino acids. CDR3 protein: CASSAAGVATGELFF. CDR3 nucleotides: TGTGCCAGCAGTGCTGCGGGGGTGGCCACCGGGGAGCTGTTTTTT.

This clonotype has ten or more counts. This chain links TRBV19 with TRBJ2-3; D might be TRBD1 (6 bases). The CDR3 contains 12 residues. Germline loops: CDR1 LNHDA, CDR2 SQIVND (reference sequence). The V gene lost 5 bases and the J gene lost 3 bases, with 6 bases spanning the gap. CDR3 bases: TGTGCCAGTAGTCAGGGGACAGATACGCAGTATTTT. Translating it yields CASSQGTDTQYF. The full variable domain, its missing parts supplied by reference TRBV19 and TRBJ2-3, is DGGITQSPKYLFRKEGQNVTLSCEQNLNHDAMYWYRQDPGQGLRLIYYSQIVNDFQKGDIAEGYSVSREKKESFPLTVTSAQKNPTAFYLCASSQGTDTQYFGPGTRLTVL.

This clonotype was observed a handful of times. The chain uses TRBV6-1 and TRBJ2-1; D remains ambiguous. The CDR3 runs 14 residues. Germline assignment: CDR1 MNHNS and CDR2 SASEGT. Trimming stripped 3 bases from V and 6 bases from J, with 12 bases between. CDR3 residues: CASSDTLESNEQFF. The CDR3 nucleotides are TGTGCCAGCAGTGATACTCTAGAGAGCAATGAGCAGTTCTTC.

This clonotype appeared a few times. The chain has TRBV2 and TRBJ1-6; no clear D gene. V was trimmed by 0 bases and J by 7 bases, leaving 10 bases between them. Germline CDR1 reads SNHLY; CDR2 reads FYNNEI. The CDR3 has 15 residues. This chain's CDR3 is CASSEAGDSNSPLHF. The CDR3, as DNA: TGTGCCAGCAGTGAAGCCGGGGATTCAAATTCACCCCTCCACTTT.